Described below is a single TCR beta chain sequence and its context. Its antigen is undetermined. The data were produced by immunoSEQ multiplex PCR, yet TCRdb's version contains in-frame clones alone and is incomplete. The table shows some 480,000 clones, with 87% occurring only once. Treatment meaning: 15 to 20 received Ad26.COV2.S at low or high dose, single or two shots; about five received placebo; per-sample allocation not given. After the first vaccine or placebo injection, samples were drawn on day 63. Adults aged 18-55 years in Boston included the donor. The data were taken from a study of Ad26.COV2.S vaccination and SARS-CoV-2 variants. Study-level information: By the intramuscular route, Ad26.COV2.S was given once, or twice 56 days apart. Whole-study results and caveats: Similar non-spike TCR breadth was observed in recipients of vaccine and of placebo. Vaccinees showed greater spike-specific TCR breadth than placebo recipients.

Trimming stripped 0 bases from V and 0 bases from J, with 17 bases between. Germline CDR1 reads MRHNA; CDR2 reads SNTAGT. CDR3 size: 19 residues. This chain links TRBV6-4 with TRBJ1-4; D might be TRBD1 (6 bases). The sample consisted of peripheral blood, taken in a trial of Ad26.COV2.S vaccine versus placebo. The sequence was collected from a person aged 18 to 59 who received the Ad26.COV2.S COVID-19 vaccine or a placebo. CDR3 bases: TGTGCCAGCAGTGACTCGGAATCCCCGGGGGGCGCAACTAATGAAAAACTGTTTTTT. Residues: CASSDSESPGGATNEKLFF.